This TCR beta chain was observed in a study of Graves' ophthalmopathy and Graves' hyperthyroidism. Study outcomes and limitations: Blood was where most expanded thyroid clonotypes above 0.001 frequency also turned up. Both a roughly 70% sensitivity and an approximately 72% specificity characterized the model's predictions of ophthalmopathy progression.

Being free of ophthalmopathy for 18 months of follow-up defined stable hyperthyroidism. Orbital computed tomography and thyroid ultrasound, along with TRAb, serum thyroxine and clinical symptoms, underpinned diagnosis. Trimming cost V 7 bases and J 4 bases, with 20 bases left between them. The CDR3 has 15 amino acids. From germline, CDR1 is SGHTA and CDR2 FQGNSA. Scientists amplified the TCR beta CDR3 regions from RNA transcripts. RT-PCR with HTBI primers came first, then second-round multiplex PCR. TCRdb re-called the multiplex PCR reads with MiXCR, one entry per CDR3 protein. The top ten hold roughly 24% of the sample, which has almost 40,000 distinct CDR3 sequences, approximately 55% seen once. On this clonotype: Its specificity is unknown.

Sequencing input: peripheral blood. The chain carries TRBV7-2 and TRBJ2-7; a possible D gene is TRBD1 (5 bases). This clonotype was obtained from an adult woman with stable Graves' hyperthyroidism. CDR3 sequence reads: CASTTQAAKGYEQYF. The CDR3 DNA reads TGTGCCAGCACTACACAGGCGGCGAAAGGTTACGAGCAGTACTTC.